This T cell receptor (beta chain) was captured by sequencing in a study of blood T cell repertoires in COVID-19 (dated by TCRdb to the early 2020s). In terms of the full investigation: Samples from collaborators originated in the United States, Italy and Spain and spanned both the acute and convalescent phases of COVID-19. The material from the prospective study consisted of cDNA or gDNA derived from T cells, B-cell-depleted T cells, or PBMCs. The dataset comprised deeply sampled blood TCRbeta repertoires from subjects exposed to, actively infected with, or recovered from COVID-19. A freely available public database, intended as a resource for researchers studying the immune response to SARS-CoV-2, is where the repertoires were released. Samples came from the ongoing ImmuneRACE study (first 160 participants) plus 1,254 subjects from 6 global collaborators. The sample metadata nearly always contained a de-identified subject ID, COVID-19 status, age in years and sex. Where HLA class I and class II types were available, the types were taken from metadata supplied by the sample provider, not from assay-based typing.

On the study overall, not on this receptor specifically: The amount of clinical and demographic metadata varied by source and participant and was provided uncurated.

In Seattle, one collaborating source enrolled patients while the infection was active and tracked those patients longitudinally over the course of disease. Whole blood was collected in K2EDTA tubes by collaborating institutions according to the institutions' own protocols. For TCRbeta analysis, collaborators shipped samples in one of three forms: frozen whole blood, isolated PBMCs, or DNA extracted from either of those sample types. As regards this clone: Its antigen has not been determined. No much larger clonotype is one base removed from it; base qualities were not supplied.

Per the germline V gene (reference sequence), DFQATT is the CDR1 and SNEGSKA is the CDR2. Its CDR3 holds 16 amino acids, cysteine through phenylalanine. Of the read, only the CDR3 DNA is kept; its 48 bases are in frame from base 1. Germline trimming: 3 bases from V, 3 bases from J; junction bases outside gene matches: 10. The immunoSEQ Assay, a bias-controlled multiplex PCR, was used to amplify TCRbeta CDR3 regions from genomic DNA. Regarding the original processing steps: The number of nucleated cells in each sample was estimated by amplification of reference gene primers within the assay. To quantify the absolute abundance of each unique TCRbeta CDR3 rearrangement, sequence reads were collapsed and filtered. For each sample, productive Simpson clonality was calculated by taking the square root of Simpson's diversity index across productive rearrangements. Here the immuneACCESS table is served through TCRdb, limited to in-frame sequences with V and J called. Missing clones are a known gap in these copies; in checked studies unresolved V genes cover under half, and the rest lacks a known reason. V and J calls and clone size are as listed in that table; D and trimming were resolved from the DNA. The sample records over 250,000 clones, around 84% of which are singletons. The leading ten clones occupy about 1.6% of the sample.

The sequence derives from a human donor with COVID-19, enrolled during active disease. The donor label of this sample is uncertain. Recombination connected TRBV20-1 to TRBJ2-3, with TRBD1 identical over 9 junction bases. Material: peripheral blood. The CDR3 has the sequence CSASSRGTGRTDTQYF. The bases are TGCAGTGCTAGTTCCCGGGGGACAGGGAGGACAGATACGCAGTATTTT.